One and the same sample provided the 19 T cell receptor beta chains below, sequenced in a study of Tregs in tolerant kidney transplant recipients. The nonmyeloablative bone marrow transplants came from related graft donors, with transient mixed chimerism. Libraries were prepared by immunoSEQ multiplex PCR; TCRdb keeps only in-frame clonotypes and omits some of them. The table lists 20,000 to 25,000 clones, over 75% of them singletons. The sample in question was CD8+ T cells from blood (PBMCs), obtained 6 months after the transplant. All receptors derive from a human patient who received a combined kidney and bone marrow transplant. Some T cells may be supplied by the graft donor.

This clone has only one observation. The V call is TRBV4-3, the J call TRBJ2-3; TRBD2 might be the D (6 bases). The CDR3 is made up of 17 amino acids. Trimming left V 0 bases short and J 7 bases short, with 20 bases between. In germline, CDR1 is LGHNA, CDR2 YSLEER. The CDR3 here is CASSQEPRDSETNTQYF. The CDR3, as DNA: TGCGCCAGCAGCCAAGAGCCCCGGGACTCCGAGACCAATACGCAGTATTTT.

This clone was seen only a few times. The V call is TRBV29-1, the J call TRBJ1-3; TRBD1 matches 7 bases. The germline V gene has CDR1 SQVTM and CDR2 ANQGSEA. CDR3 length: 15 amino acids. J was trimmed by 1 base and V by 6 bases; bases with no gene match: 9. For the CDR3, the DNA is TGCAGCGTGGCAACAGGGGCCCTATCTGGAAACACCATATATTTT. Protein product: CSVATGALSGNTIYF.

V gene TRBV4-1 combines with J gene TRBJ2-7; a possible D gene is TRBD2 (5 bases). Looked up from germline, CDR1 is MGHRA and CDR2 is YSYEKL. The CDR3 sequence is 14 residues long. Trimming pared 1 base from V and 7 bases from J, leaving 14 bases between. In DNA, the CDR3 is TGCGCCAGCAGCCAAGGGAGCGGTATGGCAGAGCAGTACTTC. Protein product: CASSQGSGMAEQYF.

This clone was seen only a few times. A far larger clone is one base from this, pointing to a likely read error. The rearrangement links TRBV11-3 to TRBJ1-5; a weak D match, TRBD1 (5 bases). The germline V gene encodes CDR1 SGHNT and CDR2 YENEEA. V lost 5 bases, J lost 5 bases, and 16 bases lay in between. The CDR3 contains 15 residues. This CDR3 reads CASSPRGGVDQPQHF. The CDR3 nucleotides read TGTGCCAGCAGCCCTCGTGGGGGGGTGGATCAGCCCCAGCATTTT.

This clone has just one count. The genes are TRBV25-1 and TRBJ1-1; D is unresolved. With 6 bases removed from V and 1 base from J, the gap between germline ends came to 9 bases. This CDR3 contains 13 residues. Germline CDR1 MGHDK, CDR2 SYGVNS. This CDR3 is CASSLGGNTEAFF. Written as DNA, the CDR3 is TGTGCCAGCAGCTTAGGAGGGAACACTGAAGCTTTCTTT.

The chain employs TRBV7-9 and TRBJ1-1, with D possibly matching TRBD1 (6 bases). CDR1 is SEHNR, CDR2 FQNEAQ, per germline (reference sequence). The CDR3 consists of 15 residues. The V gene lost 3 bases and the J gene lost 1 base, with 12 bases spanning the gap. This CDR3 reads CASSFGETGNTEAFF. The DNA of the CDR3 is TGTGCCAGCAGCTTTGGGGAGACAGGGAACACTGAAGCTTTCTTT.

The genes are TRBV15 and TRBJ2-5, with 9 positions matching TRBD1. Germline V gene data show CDR1 as LNHNV and CDR2 as YYDKDF (reference sequence). V shed 5 bases, J shed 5 bases, and the junction held 12 bases outside the gene matches. There are 16 residues in the CDR3. CDR3 in amino acids: CATSFQTGGRGETQYF. In DNA form, the CDR3 reads TGTGCCACCAGCTTTCAAACAGGGGGCCGAGGTGAGACCCAGTACTTC.

The sample holds a few counts of this clone. The chain combines TRBV7-5 with TRBJ1-2. TRBV7-5 constitutes a pseudogene. The CDR3 is 13 residues long. Here the CDR3 reads CASSLDSAAGYTF. The CDR3 DNA follows: TGTGCCAGCAGCTTAGATTCTGCGGCTGGCTACACCTTC.

The V call is TRBV5-1, the J call TRBJ2-7, with D possibly being TRBD1 (6 bases). Germline V gives CDR1 SGHRS, CDR2 YFSETQ. The CDR3 runs to 15 residues. Trimming removed 4 bases from V and 4 bases from J, with 18 bases in between. The CDR3 is CASSPGPGHTYEQYF. Here the CDR3 DNA reads TGCGCCAGCAGCCCGGGGCCGGGACACACTTACGAGCAGTACTTC.

CDR3 bases: TGCGCCAGCAGCCGCGGGACAGTAGCCTACGAGCAGTACTTC. This sequence encodes CASSRGTVAYEQYF. The chain carries TRBV4-3 and TRBJ2-5, with TRBD1 as a possible D gene (7 bases). The J call could be wrong; TRBJ2-7 is a better fit for the DNA end. The germline V gene encodes CDR1 LGHNA and CDR2 YSLEER. The CDR3 totals 14 residues.

The rearrangement uses TRBV28 and TRBJ1-6, with 8 bases fitting TRBD1. Losses at the gene ends were 3 bases for V and 10 bases for J; bases not matched to a gene: 11. CDR3 length: 16 amino acids. Germline assignment: CDR1 MDHEN and CDR2 SYDVKM. The DNA of the CDR3 is TGTGCCAGCAGTTTCAATCAGGAGACAGGGGAATCACCCCTCCACTTT. Protein product: CASSFNQETGESPLHF.

This chain connects TRBV10-3 to TRBJ2-1; 7 nucleotides agree with TRBD2. V trimming: 2 bases; J trimming: 2 bases; junction bases outside the gene matches: 6. From germline, CDR1 is ENHRY and CDR2 SYGVKD. The CDR3 is made up of 16 amino acids. CDR3: CAISEPGGPTYNEQFF. The CDR3 bases are TGTGCCATCAGTGAGCCGGGGGGTCCGACCTACAATGAGCAGTTCTTC.

This clone came up once. This chain uses TRBV4-1 with TRBJ2-7, with a weak D call TRBD1 (6 bases). V lost 4 bases and J lost 3, with 10 bases in between. Germline V lookup: CDR1 MGHRA, CDR2 YSYEKL. This CDR3 contains 13 residues. As DNA, the CDR3 is TGCGCCAGCAGCCCAGGGGTTTACTACGAGCAGTACTTC. Protein sequence: CASSPGVYYEQYF.

The chain recombines TRBV27 with TRBJ1-2, with 11 positions matching TRBD1. With 0 bases clipped from V and 6 bases from J, the junction kept 9 bases outside the gene matches. Germline values: CDR1 MNHEY, CDR2 SMNVEV (reference sequence). The CDR3 totals 17 residues. The CDR3: CASSLSKGQGEVDGYTF. CDR3 nucleotide sequence: TGTGCCAGCAGTTTATCGAAGGGACAGGGGGAGGTAGATGGCTACACCTTC.

This clone appeared once. V and J are TRBV6-5 and TRBJ2-3; maybe TRBD2 (6 bases). Germline-derived CDR1 and CDR2 are MNHEY and SVGAGI. The CDR3 consists of 14 residues. Trimming took off 2 bases at V and 0 bases at J, with 6 bases between the two ends. The CDR3 spells CASSYGGSTDTQYF. The CDR3 DNA reads TGTGCCAGCAGTTACGGAGGGAGCACAGATACGCAGTATTTT.

This rearrangement joins TRBV28 to TRBJ1-5, with TRBD1 identical over 9 bases. J was trimmed by 1 base and V by 6 bases; bases with no gene match: 16. CDR3 length equals 19 residues. Germline V CDR1 and CDR2: MDHEN, SYDVKM. CDR3: CASRGQGSGSAWSNQPQHF. Written as DNA, the CDR3 is TGTGCCAGCAGGGGACAGGGTTCGGGGTCGGCTTGGAGCAATCAGCCCCAGCATTTT.

The V gene is TRBV4-1, the J gene TRBJ2-3, with 11 bases aligning to TRBD2. This CDR3 is built from 15 residues. Germline CDR1 and CDR2: MGHRA and YSYEKL. Trimming removed 1 base from V and 4 bases from J; junction bases left unmatched: 1. CDR3 bases: TGCGCCAGCAGCCAAGTAGCGGGAGGGCCAGATACGCAGTATTTT. It codes for CASSQVAGGPDTQYF.

CDR3 in amino acids: CASSETTGSSYGYTF. CDR3 DNA: TGTGCCAGCAGTGAGACGACAGGGAGCAGTTATGGCTACACCTTC. J is TRBJ1-2 and V is TRBV2; 7 nucleotides agree with TRBD1. J was trimmed by 5 bases and V by 3 bases; bases with no gene match: 9. This CDR3 comprises 15 residues. The germline V gene encodes CDR1 SNHLY and CDR2 FYNNEI.

The sample holds a few counts of this clone. The rearrangement links TRBV11-1 to TRBJ2-3; tentatively, D is TRBD2 (5 bases). The CDR3 is 16 amino acids. Trimming cost V 2 bases and J 5 bases, with 17 bases left between them. Germline CDR1 reads SGHAT; CDR2 reads FQDESV (reference sequence). The CDR3 DNA sequence: TGTGCCAGCAGCTTATCGGAAAACCCCGGGGTAGATACGCAGTATTTT. This codes for CASSLSENPGVDTQYF.